The 10 T cell receptor beta chains listed next were all sequenced from one sample in a study of blood T cell repertoires in COVID-19 (dated by TCRdb to 2020 to 2022). Receptor amplification or capture employed the immunoSEQ multiplex PCR assay. TCRdb mirrors the immuneACCESS table, restricted to in-frame sequences. Some clones are absent from its copies; in checked studies, under half trace to an unresolved V gene, and the reason for the others is unknown. In this sample the table shows approximately 52,000 clones, under 90% of which occur a single time. 13% to 15% of the sample belongs to the ten largest clones. Sequenced sample: peripheral blood. All receptors come from a man between 65 and 85 years old with acute or convalescent COVID-19.

This clone was counted once. The rearrangement joins TRBV11-3 to TRBJ2-2; maybe TRBD2 (6 bases). Per germline, CDR1 SGHNT and CDR2 YENEEA. The CDR3 sequence is 15 residues long. The V end lost 8 bases, the J end lost 1 base, and 14 bases lay between the germline ends. For the CDR3, the DNA is TGTGCCAGCGGTTCTCGGGGGTTGAACACCGGGGAGCTGTTTTTT. This gives the protein CASGSRGLNTGELFF.

This clone was detected only a few times. This sequence joins TRBV5-1 and TRBJ1-1, with unresolved D. The CDR3 consists of 14 residues. V lost 0 bases and J lost 5, with 11 bases in between. Germline CDR1 is SGHRS and CDR2 is YFSETQ. The CDR3 loop is CASSLEPGYTEAFF. DNA of the CDR3: TGCGCCAGCAGCTTGGAGCCAGGATATACTGAAGCTTTCTTT.

This chain joins TRBV7-9 and TRBJ1-1; 7 nucleotides line up with TRBD1. Germline V CDR1 and CDR2: SEHNR, FQNEAQ (reference sequence). Trimming cost V 5 bases and J 12 bases; bases outside gene matches: 9. The CDR3 contains 12 residues. The CDR3 DNA follows: TGTGCCAGCAGCGCGTTGACAGGGCGAACTTTCTTT. Amino acids: CASSALTGRTFF.

The gene calls are TRBV19 and TRBJ1-2; TRBD1 agrees at 7 bases. The trim removed 7 bases at V and 5 bases at J, leaving 7 bases unmatched. The CDR3 extends over 13 amino acids. The V gene's germline CDR1 is LNHDA and CDR2 SQIVND (reference sequence). CDR3 sequence reads: CASKRGHGYGYTF. CDR3 DNA: TGTGCCAGTAAAAGGGGGCATGGGTATGGCTACACCTTC. Together with reference TRBV19 and TRBJ1-2, the CDR3 gives the full variable domain: DGGITQSPKYLFRKEGQNVTLSCEQNLNHDAMYWYRQDPGQGLRLIYYSQIVNDFQKGDIAEGYSVSREKKESFPLTVTSAQKNPTAFYLCASKRGHGYGYTFGSGTRLTVV.

The rearrangement uses TRBV6-6 and TRBJ1-5, with TRBD1 matching over 9 bases. Unmatched junction bases numbered 6, after V lost 9 bases and J lost 6 bases. Per the germline V gene, CDR1 is MNHNY and CDR2 is SVGAGI (reference sequence). The CDR3 has 13 amino acids. DNA for the CDR3: TGTGCCAGTACACAGGGGGCTGGTCAGCCCCAGCATTTT. The encoded protein is CASTQGAGQPQHF.

The rearrangement links TRBV28 to TRBJ2-7, with 7 bases that match TRBD1. After removal of 6 bases from V and 7 bases from J, the junction contained 6 bases not matched to a gene. The CDR3 sequence is 12 residues long. Per the germline V gene, CDR1 is MDHEN and CDR2 is SYDVKM. CDR3 residues: CASRSTGMEQYV. The CDR3 nucleotides read TGTGCCAGCAGGTCGACAGGGATGGAGCAGTACGTC.

The chain combines TRBV11-3 with TRBJ2-1; D call uncertain. The CDR3 is made up of 14 amino acids. Germline V gene sequence: CDR1 SGHNT, CDR2 YENEEA. Trimming took off 0 bases at V and 6 bases at J, with 9 bases between the two ends. In DNA form, the CDR3 reads TGTGCCAGCAGCTTAGATCGGTCGCGCAATGAGCAGTTCTTC. It is translated as CASSLDRSRNEQFF. Drawing the rest from reference TRBV11-3 and TRBJ2-1, the complete variable domain is EAGVVQSPRYKIIEKKQPVAFWCNPISGHNTLYWYLQNLGQGPELLIRYENEEAVDDSQLPKDRFSAERLKGVDSTLKIQPAELGDSAVYLCASSLDRSRNEQFFGPGTRLTVL.

CDR3 coding DNA: TGTGCCAGCAGTACCCCGGGGAGGGCCCAGCATTTT. Encoded protein: CASSTPGRAQHF. This sequence joins TRBV27 and TRBJ1-5; no firm D call. In germline, CDR1 is MNHEY, CDR2 SMNVEV (reference sequence). The CDR3 consists of 12 residues. The V and J ends lost 5 bases and 11 bases respectively, with 13 bases between them.

The chain recombines TRBV19 with TRBJ1-2; D is ambiguous. The V end was cut by 3 bases, the J end by 7 bases, with 18 bases between. The CDR3 loop spans 15 amino acids. Germline V CDR1 and CDR2: LNHDA, SQIVND (reference sequence). For the CDR3, the DNA is TGTGCCAGTAGTATTTCGTCGGCCGTTTCGGGTGGCTACACCTTC. It translates to CASSISSAVSGGYTF. The full variable domain, completed using reference TRBV19 and TRBJ1-2, is DGGITQSPKYLFRKEGQNVTLSCEQNLNHDAMYWYRQDPGQGLRLIYYSQIVNDFQKGDIAEGYSVSREKKESFPLTVTSAQKNPTAFYLCASSISSAVSGGYTFGSGTRLTVV.

The V call is TRBV5-4, the J call TRBJ1-1; 7 positions match TRBD1. Germline CDR1 SGHNT, CDR2 YYREEE (reference sequence). J lost 2 bases, V lost 2 bases, and 3 bases had no gene match. This CDR3 spans 14 amino acids. This CDR3 reads CASSLGTVNTEAFF. In nucleotides, the CDR3 is TGTGCCAGCAGCTTAGGGACAGTTAACACTGAAGCTTTCTTT.